The 9 T cell receptor beta chains below were found in one sample sequenced in a study of T cell repertoires in cytomegalovirus infection. These receptors' targets are unknown. TCRdb reprocessed the reads via MiXCR and lists one record per CDR3 protein. The sample contains around 570,000 distinct CDR3 sequences, 40% of which appear only once. Sample: cultured PBMCs, taken from culture after CMV antigen stimulation. The receptors originated from a human donor in good health (CMV status not recorded). Some clones in this sample may be carry-over from other donors' samples.

The chain links TRBV20-1 to TRBJ1-1; D remains unclear. Trimming took 0 bases from V and 3 from J, leaving 17 bases between them. In germline, CDR1 is DFQATT, CDR2 SNEGSKA (reference sequence). The CDR3 is 16 residues long. The chain's CDR3 is CSARERWEEVYTEAFF. CDR3 in DNA: TGCAGTGCTAGAGAGCGGTGGGAGGAAGTGTACACTGAAGCTTTCTTT.

The V and J genes are TRBV6-2 or TRBV6-3 and TRBJ2-2, with D maybe TRBD1 (6 bases). The CDR3 totals 12 residues. Germline V lookup: CDR1 MNHEY, CDR2 SVGEGT. Trimming took 8 bases from V and 5 from J, leaving 9 bases between them. The CDR3 loop is CASARGTGELFF. CDR3 nucleotides: TGTGCCAGCGCGAGGGGGACCGGGGAGCTGTTTTTT.

The chain employs TRBV5-4 and TRBJ2-5; 10 bases map to TRBD1. The CDR3 sequence is 16 residues long. The germline CDR1 and CDR2 sequences are SGHNT and YYREEE (reference sequence). V lost 0 bases and J lost 5; bases outside the gene matches: 7. The CDR3 DNA sequence: TGTGCCAGCAGCTTGGCCCCGGGACAGGGGAGGGAGACCCAGTACTTC. Translation: CASSLAPGQGRETQYF.

J is TRBJ1-1 and V is TRBV7-8; 7 bases agree with TRBD1. The V and J ends lost 1 base and 5 bases, in that order; junction bases with no gene match: 4. The CDR3 has 14 amino acids. CDR1 and CDR2 (germline): SGHVS, FQNEAQ. The chain's CDR3 is CASSLGGGATEAFF. The CDR3 DNA follows: TGTGCCAGCAGCTTAGGAGGGGGCGCGACTGAAGCTTTCTTT.

V is TRBV4-1 and J is TRBJ1-2; D remains ambiguous. The germline gives CDR1 MGHRA, CDR2 YSYEKL. The CDR3 spans 14 residues. The V end was cut by 1 base, the J end by 5 bases, with 11 bases between. In DNA, the CDR3 is TGCGCCAGCAGCCAAGGCGAGAGGGCATATGGCTACACCTTC. As protein: CASSQGERAYGYTF.

This clonotype was counted ten times or more. The V gene is TRBV7-2, the J gene TRBJ2-7; TRBD2 aligns across 8 bases. CDR3 length equals 16 residues. Germline V gene sequence: CDR1 SGHTA, CDR2 FQGNSA. Trimming took 4 bases from V and 4 from J; bases not matched to a gene: 12. This CDR3 is CASSSRGGLGLYEQYF. The CDR3 DNA is TGTGCCAGCAGCTCTCGGGGGGGACTAGGGTTGTACGAGCAGTACTTC.

This clonotype was detected only a few times. The DNA for the CDR3 is TGTGCCAGCAGGGCTCACAGGGAAATGTATACAGATACGCAGTATTTT. Protein sequence: CASRAHREMYTDTQYF. The chain employs TRBV6-5 and TRBJ2-3; a weak D match, TRBD1 (6 bases). V was trimmed by 6 bases and J by 3 bases, leaving 19 bases between them. The CDR3 covers 16 residues. Per the germline V gene, CDR1 is MNHEY and CDR2 is SVGAGI.

This clonotype was observed at least ten times. The chain uses TRBV7-2 and TRBJ2-7; D is undetermined. Deletions cut 3 bases from V and 0 bases from J, with 3 bases between. The CDR3 has 12 amino acids. The germline gives CDR1 SGHTA, CDR2 FQGNSA. CDR3 nucleotide sequence: TGTGCCAGCAGCTTTAGCTCCTACGAGCAGTACTTC. The encoded protein is CASSFSSYEQYF.

The table lists this clonotype with a count of one. J is TRBJ2-7 and V is TRBV7-2, with 10 bases matching TRBD1. V trimming: 1 base; J trimming: 7 bases; junction bases outside the gene matches: 10. The CDR3 loop spans 16 amino acids. CDR1 is SGHTA and CDR2 is FQGNSA in the germline V gene. CDR3 bases: TGTGCCAGCAGCTTAGTCGGTGGGACAGGGGCGATGGAGCAGTACTTC. This translates into CASSLVGGTGAMEQYF.